The 2 T cell receptor beta chains reported below all come from one sample, sequenced in a study of monozygotic twins with inflammatory bowel disease. TCRdb derives one entry per CDR3 protein from the 5' RACE reads, leaving out DNA. The table lists approximately 120,000 distinct CDR3 sequences. Sequenced sample: blood. Receptors were obtained from a human donor with ulcerative colitis or Crohn's disease, or a healthy co-twin of an affected twin (not recorded which).

The V gene is TRBV29-1, the J gene TRBJ2-7. CDR3 length: 11 residues. CDR1 is SQVTM, CDR2 ANQGSEA, per germline. CDR3 sequence reads: CSGGGSYEQYF.

The chain couples TRBV29-1 to TRBJ2-1; there is no DNA to check the TCRdb D call of TRBD2. This CDR3 comprises 14 residues. In germline, CDR1 is SQVTM, CDR2 ANQGSEA. The CDR3 sequence: CSPSGRPVHNEQFF.